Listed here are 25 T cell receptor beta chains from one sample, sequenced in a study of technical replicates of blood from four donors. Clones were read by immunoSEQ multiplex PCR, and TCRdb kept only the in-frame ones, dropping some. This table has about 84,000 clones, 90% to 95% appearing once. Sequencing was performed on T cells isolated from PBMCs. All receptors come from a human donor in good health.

The CDR3 coding sequence is TGTGCCAGCAGCTTGGCTGGCGGTCCCAATGATGGCTTCTTGGACGAGCAGTACTTC. Residues: CASSLAGGPNDGFLDEQYF. The rearrangement links TRBV5-6 to TRBJ2-7, with no clear D. The germline V gene encodes CDR1 SGHDT and CDR2 YYEEEE. The CDR3 runs to 19 residues. V lost 0 bases, J lost 5 bases, and 27 bases lay in between.

Written as DNA, the CDR3 is TGTGCCAGCAGCGCTGGACAGGGCTACACCGGGGAGCTGTTTTTT. Its translation: CASSAGQGYTGELFF. This chain uses TRBV5-4 with TRBJ2-2; 8 bases map to TRBD1. V lost 4 bases and J lost 3; bases outside the gene matches: 5. The germline V gene encodes CDR1 SGHNT and CDR2 YYREEE (reference sequence). The CDR3 loop spans 15 amino acids.

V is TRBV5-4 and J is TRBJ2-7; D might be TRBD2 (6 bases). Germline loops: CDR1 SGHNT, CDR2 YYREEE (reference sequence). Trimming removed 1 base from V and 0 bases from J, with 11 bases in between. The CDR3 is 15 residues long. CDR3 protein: CASSLMATSSYEQYF. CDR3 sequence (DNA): TGTGCCAGCAGCTTGATGGCGACTAGCTCCTACGAGCAGTACTTC.

The CDR3 protein is CASSVSGTEAYEQYF. CDR3 nucleotide sequence: TGTGCCAGCAGCGTCTCCGGGACAGAAGCCTACGAGCAGTACTTC. The rearrangement links TRBV5-4 to TRBJ2-7, with 7 bases that match TRBD1. V shed 4 bases, J shed 2 bases, and the junction held 9 bases outside the gene matches. Per the germline V gene, CDR1 is SGHNT and CDR2 is YYREEE (reference sequence). The CDR3 runs to 15 residues.

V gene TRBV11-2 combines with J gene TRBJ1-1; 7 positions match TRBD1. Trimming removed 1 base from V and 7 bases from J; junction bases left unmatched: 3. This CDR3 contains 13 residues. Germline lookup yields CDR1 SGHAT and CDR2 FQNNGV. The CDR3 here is CASSLAGTDEAFF. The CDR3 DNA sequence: TGTGCCAGCAGCTTAGCGGGGACAGATGAAGCTTTCTTT.

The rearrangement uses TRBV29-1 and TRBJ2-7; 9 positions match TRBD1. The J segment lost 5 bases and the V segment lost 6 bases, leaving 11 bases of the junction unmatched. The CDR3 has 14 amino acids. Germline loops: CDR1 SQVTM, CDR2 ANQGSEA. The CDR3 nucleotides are TGCAGCGTGGAACAGGGGGCTGTCCCCCACGAGCAGTACTTC. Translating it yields CSVEQGAVPHEQYF.

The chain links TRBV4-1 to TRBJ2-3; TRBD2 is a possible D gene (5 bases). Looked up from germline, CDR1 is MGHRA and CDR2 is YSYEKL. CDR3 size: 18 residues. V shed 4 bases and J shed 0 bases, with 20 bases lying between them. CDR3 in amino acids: CASSPRVGMSTSTDTQYF. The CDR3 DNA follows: TGCGCCAGCAGCCCGAGGGTAGGGATGTCGACAAGCACAGATACGCAGTATTTT.

CDR3 DNA: TGTGCCACCTCAGAAGGGGGCGAAGGCGGGGAGCTGTTTTTT. Amino acids: CATSEGGEGGELFF. The V gene is TRBV27, the J gene TRBJ2-2, with 7 bases matching TRBD1. V shed 10 bases and J 7 bases; nucleotides not matched to a gene: 12. Germline CDR1 is MNHEY and CDR2 is SMNVEV (reference sequence). The CDR3 loop spans 14 amino acids.

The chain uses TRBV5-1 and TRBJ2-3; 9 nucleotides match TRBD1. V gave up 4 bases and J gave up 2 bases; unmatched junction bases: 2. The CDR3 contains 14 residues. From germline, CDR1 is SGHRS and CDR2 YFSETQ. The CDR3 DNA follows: TGCGCCAGCAGCAGGACAGGGGACACAGATACGCAGTATTTT. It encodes CASSRTGDTDTQYF.

For the CDR3, the DNA is TGTGCCAGCAGCTCATACGTCCCGGGACAGGGTCGGTGGGGCACTGAAGCTTTCTTT. This translates into CASSSYVPGQGRWGTEAFF. The gene calls are TRBV5-6 and TRBJ1-1; 9 bases match TRBD1. CDR3 length: 19 residues. Germline V lookup: CDR1 SGHDT, CDR2 YYEEEE. The V and J ends lost 3 bases and 4 bases, in that order; junction bases with no gene match: 19.

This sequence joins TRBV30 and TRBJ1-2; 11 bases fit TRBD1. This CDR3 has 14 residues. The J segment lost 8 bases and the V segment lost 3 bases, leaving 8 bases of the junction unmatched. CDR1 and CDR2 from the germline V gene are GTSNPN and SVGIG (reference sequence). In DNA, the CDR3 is TGTGCCTGGAGCGCGGACAGGGGGCAAGCGGGCTACACCTTC. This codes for CAWSADRGQAGYTF.

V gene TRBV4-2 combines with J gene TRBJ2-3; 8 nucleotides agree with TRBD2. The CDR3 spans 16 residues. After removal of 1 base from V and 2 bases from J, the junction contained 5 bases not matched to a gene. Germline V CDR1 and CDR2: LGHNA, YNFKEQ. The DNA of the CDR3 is TGTGCCAGCAGCCAAGCCGACGGGAGGGTCACAGATACGCAGTATTTT. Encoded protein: CASSQADGRVTDTQYF.

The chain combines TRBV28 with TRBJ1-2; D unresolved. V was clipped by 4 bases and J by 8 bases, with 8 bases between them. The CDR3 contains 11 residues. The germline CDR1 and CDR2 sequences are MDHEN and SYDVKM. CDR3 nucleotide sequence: TGTGCCAGCAGTTATGAGGGCGGCTACACCTTC. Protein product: CASSYEGGYTF.

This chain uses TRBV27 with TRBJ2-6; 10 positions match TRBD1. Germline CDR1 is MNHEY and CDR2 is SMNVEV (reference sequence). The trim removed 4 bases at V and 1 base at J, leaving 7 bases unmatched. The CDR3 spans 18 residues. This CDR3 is CASSSRTGGRSGANVLTF. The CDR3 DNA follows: TGTGCCAGCAGTTCACGGACAGGGGGAAGGTCTGGGGCCAACGTCCTGACTTTC.

The CDR3 reads CASRNPRGYGYTF. DNA for the CDR3: TGTGCCAGCAGGAACCCCAGGGGCTATGGCTACACCTTC. This chain uses TRBV6-1 with TRBJ1-2; D may be TRBD1 (6 bases). The CDR3 spans 13 residues. Trimming removed 6 bases from V and 4 bases from J, with 12 bases in between. Germline loops: CDR1 MNHNS, CDR2 SASEGT.

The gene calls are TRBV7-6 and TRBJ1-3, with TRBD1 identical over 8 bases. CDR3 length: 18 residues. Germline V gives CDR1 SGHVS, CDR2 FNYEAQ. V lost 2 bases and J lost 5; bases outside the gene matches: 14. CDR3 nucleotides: TGTGCCAGCAGCTTAACTATTCGTGGGGGACAGGAGCGAAACACCATATATTTT. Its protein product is CASSLTIRGGQERNTIYF. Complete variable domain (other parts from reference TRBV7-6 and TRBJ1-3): GAGVSQSPRYKVTKRGQDVALRCDPISGHVSLYWYRQALGQGPEFLTYFNYEAQQDKSGLPNDRFSAERPEGSISTLTIQRTEQRDSAMYRCASSLTIRGGQERNTIYFGEGSWLTVV.

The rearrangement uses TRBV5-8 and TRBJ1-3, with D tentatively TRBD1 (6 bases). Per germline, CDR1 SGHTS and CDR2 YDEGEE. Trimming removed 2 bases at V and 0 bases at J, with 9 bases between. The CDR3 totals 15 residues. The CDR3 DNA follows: TGTGCCAGCAGCTTCGACAGGAGCTCTGGAAACACCATATATTTT. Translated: CASSFDRSSGNTIYF.

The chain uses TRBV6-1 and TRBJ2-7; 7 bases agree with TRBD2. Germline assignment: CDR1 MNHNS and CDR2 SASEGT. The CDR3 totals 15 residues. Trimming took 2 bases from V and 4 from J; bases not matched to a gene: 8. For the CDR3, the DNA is TGTGCCAGCAGTGAATGGCCTAGCGGCACATACGAGCAGTACTTC. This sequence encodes CASSEWPSGTYEQYF.

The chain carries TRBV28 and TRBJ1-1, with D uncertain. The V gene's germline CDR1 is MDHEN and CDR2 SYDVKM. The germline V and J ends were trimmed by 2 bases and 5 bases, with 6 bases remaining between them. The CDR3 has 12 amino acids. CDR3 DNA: TGTGCCAGCAGTTTACCCAGGACTGAAGCTTTCTTT. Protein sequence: CASSLPRTEAFF.

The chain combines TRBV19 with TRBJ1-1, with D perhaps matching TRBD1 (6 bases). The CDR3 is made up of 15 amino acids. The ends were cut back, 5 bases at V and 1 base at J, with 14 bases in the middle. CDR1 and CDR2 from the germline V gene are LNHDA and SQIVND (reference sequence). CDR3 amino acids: CASSFQGLGNTEAFF. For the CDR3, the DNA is TGTGCCAGTAGTTTTCAGGGGTTGGGGAACACTGAAGCTTTCTTT.

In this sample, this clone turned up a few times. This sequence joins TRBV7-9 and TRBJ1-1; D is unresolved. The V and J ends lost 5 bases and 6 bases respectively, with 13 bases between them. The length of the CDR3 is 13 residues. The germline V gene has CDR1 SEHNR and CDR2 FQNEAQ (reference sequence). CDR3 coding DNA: TGTGCCAGCAGCGTTCACAGTCAAGCTGAAGCTTTCTTT. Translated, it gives CASSVHSQAEAFF.

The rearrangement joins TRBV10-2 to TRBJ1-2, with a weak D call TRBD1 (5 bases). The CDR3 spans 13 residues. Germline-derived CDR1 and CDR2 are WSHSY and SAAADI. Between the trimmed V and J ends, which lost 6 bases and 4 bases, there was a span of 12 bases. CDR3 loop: CASREDNLYGYTF. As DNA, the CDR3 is TGCGCCAGCAGGGAGGACAACCTCTATGGCTACACCTTC.

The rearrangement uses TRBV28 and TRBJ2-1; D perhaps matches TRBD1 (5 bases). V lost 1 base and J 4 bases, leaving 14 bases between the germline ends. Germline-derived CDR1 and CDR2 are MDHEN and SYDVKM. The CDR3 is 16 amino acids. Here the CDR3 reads CASSLSGQGRYNEQFF. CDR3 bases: TGTGCCAGCAGTTTATCCGGGCAGGGCCGATACAATGAGCAGTTCTTC.

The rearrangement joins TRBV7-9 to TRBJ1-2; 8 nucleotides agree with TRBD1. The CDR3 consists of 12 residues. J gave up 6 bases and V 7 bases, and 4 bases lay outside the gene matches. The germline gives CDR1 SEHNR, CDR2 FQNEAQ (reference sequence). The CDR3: CASTAQGDGYTF. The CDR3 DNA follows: TGTGCCAGCACCGCACAGGGGGATGGCTACACCTTC.

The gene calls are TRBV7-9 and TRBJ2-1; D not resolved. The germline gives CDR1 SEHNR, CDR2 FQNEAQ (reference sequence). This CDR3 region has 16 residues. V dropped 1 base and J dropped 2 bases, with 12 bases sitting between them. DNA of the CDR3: TGTGCCAGCAGCTTAGTTCCAGACATTCCCTACAATGAGCAGTTCTTC. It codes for CASSLVPDIPYNEQFF.